This T cell receptor beta chain originates from a study of T cells in Graves' hyperthyroidism and ophthalmopathy. Researchers took RNA transcripts and amplified the TCR beta CDR3 regions from them. The primer set for the first-round RT-PCR of the TCR CDR3 was HTBI. One entry per CDR3 protein results from TCRdb running MiXCR on the multiplex PCR reads. Among more than 450,000 distinct CDR3 sequences listed, 15% to 20% were seen once. This CDR3 comprises 14 residues. The germline V gene has CDR1 MNHNS and CDR2 SASEGT. With 7 bases removed from V and 0 bases from J, the gap between germline ends came to 10 bases.

The receptor's source is a man aged 40-49 years with Graves' ophthalmopathy. Sequencing was performed on blood. This chain connects TRBV6-1 to TRBJ1-5; no clear D. CDR3 in amino acids: CASNGPYSNQPQHF. CDR3 coding DNA: TGTGCCAGCAACGGACCTTATAGCAATCAGCCCCAGCATTTT.